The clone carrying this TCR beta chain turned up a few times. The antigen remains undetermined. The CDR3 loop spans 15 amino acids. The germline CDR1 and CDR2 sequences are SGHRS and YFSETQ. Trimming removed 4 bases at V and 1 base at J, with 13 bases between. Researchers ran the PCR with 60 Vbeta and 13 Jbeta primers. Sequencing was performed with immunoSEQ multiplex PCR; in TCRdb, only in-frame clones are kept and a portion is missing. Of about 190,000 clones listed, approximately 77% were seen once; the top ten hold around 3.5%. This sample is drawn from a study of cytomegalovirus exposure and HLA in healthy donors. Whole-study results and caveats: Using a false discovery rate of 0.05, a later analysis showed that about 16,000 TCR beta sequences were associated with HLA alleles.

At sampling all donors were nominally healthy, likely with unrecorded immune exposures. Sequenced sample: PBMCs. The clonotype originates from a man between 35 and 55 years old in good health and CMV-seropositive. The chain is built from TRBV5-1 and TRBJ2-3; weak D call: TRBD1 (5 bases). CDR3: CASSEVQGGTDTQYF. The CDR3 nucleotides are TGCGCCAGCAGCGAGGTCCAGGGCGGCACAGATACGCAGTATTTT.